The present TCR beta chain was sequenced within a study of metastatic and nonmetastatic thyroid tumors. Turning to the study itself: Repertoires were compared across blood and tumor or nodule tissue from malignant and benign thyroid patients.

The CDR3 has 13 residues. Germline V gene sequence: CDR1 GTSNPN, CDR2 SVGIG (reference sequence). V shed 7 bases, J shed 5 bases, and the junction held 10 bases outside the gene matches. Original processing notes: CDR3 differences across clinicopathological groups were used to build a distant-metastasis classifier for papillary thyroid cancer. TCRdb ran MiXCR on the PCR reads. TCRdb's processing, not the authors', yielded these V and J calls. The sample has under 30,000 clones; around 22% are singletons. On this clone: Its target is not known.

Thyroid surgery took place with no prior treatment in any patient. Whole-study findings and limits: Benign nodules were reported to have significantly lower TCR beta diversity than malignant thyroid tumors, in blood and tumor.

V is TRBV30 and J is TRBJ1-1; 7 bases map to TRBD1. The sample comprised blood. The TCR originated in a female donor with papillary thyroid cancer or a benign thyroid nodule (not recorded which). Some clones in this sample may be carry-over from other donors' samples. CDR3: CASDSQGDTEAFF. DNA for the CDR3: TGTGCCTCCGACAGCCAGGGGGATACTGAAGCTTTCTTT.